These 21 T cell receptor beta chains were all obtained from the same sample, sequenced in a study of T cells in Graves' hyperthyroidism and ophthalmopathy. Amplification of TCR beta CDR3 regions used RNA as the template. First-round RT-PCR of the TCR CDR3 relied on the HTBI primer set. Each CDR3 protein gets one entry after TCRdb re-called the multiplex PCR reads with MiXCR. Here the sample spans 450,000 to 700,000 distinct CDR3 sequences, around 45% being singletons. The sample consisted of peripheral blood or thyroid tissue (not recorded which). Source of these receptors: an adult woman with Graves' disease, either hyperthyroidism or ophthalmopathy (not recorded which).

V is TRBV19 and J is TRBJ2-6; D might be TRBD2 (6 bases). Germline loops: CDR1 LNHDA, CDR2 SQIVND (reference sequence). The CDR3 consists of 15 residues. V lost 7 bases to trimming and J lost 0 bases, with 10 bases between them. CDR3 sequence reads: CASMEGYSGANVLTF. In DNA form, the CDR3 reads TGTGCCAGTATGGAGGGTTACTCTGGGGCCAACGTCCTGACTTTC.

This sequence joins TRBV29-1 and TRBJ2-5; D is unresolved. V was shortened by 5 bases and J by 3 bases, with 13 bases between the two germline ends. The germline V gene encodes CDR1 SQVTM and CDR2 ANQGSEA. CDR3 size: 13 residues. CDR3 nucleotides: TGCAGCGTTCACCCACTGCATAAAGAGACCCAGTACTTC. It yields the protein CSVHPLHKETQYF.

J is TRBJ1-2 and V is TRBV9; D is possibly TRBD1 (5 bases). CDR1 is SGDLS and CDR2 is YYNGEE in the germline V gene. Trimming pared 3 bases from V and 4 bases from J, leaving 16 bases between. The CDR3 totals 15 residues. The CDR3: CASSAQVSGGYGYTF. CDR3 nucleotides: TGTGCCAGCAGCGCTCAGGTCTCTGGGGGCTATGGCTACACCTTC.

CDR3: CASNYTGATGEQYF. CDR3 in DNA: TGTGCCAGCAACTATACCGGGGCGACAGGCGAGCAGTACTTC. J is TRBJ2-7 and V is TRBV2; a possible D gene is TRBD1 (6 bases). The CDR3 contains 14 residues. V lost 7 bases and J lost 6, with 19 bases in between. Germline assignment: CDR1 SNHLY and CDR2 FYNNEI.

This chain links TRBV10-2 with TRBJ2-1; 7 positions match TRBD2. V lost 2 bases and J lost 5; bases outside the gene matches: 6. Germline values: CDR1 WSHSY, CDR2 SAAADI. This CDR3 has 15 amino acids. CDR3 sequence reads: CASSERREWNNEQFF. CDR3 nucleotides: TGCGCCAGCAGTGAGCGGCGGGAGTGGAACAATGAGCAGTTCTTC.

This clonotype was recorded at least ten times. The rearrangement uses TRBV6-1 and TRBJ2-7, with unresolved D. Germline CDR1 reads MNHNS; CDR2 reads SASEGT. There are 15 residues in the CDR3. Trimming left V 2 bases short and J 1 base short, with 12 bases between. The DNA of the CDR3 is TGTGCCAGCAGTGAAAACGTACGGTTATCCTACGAGCAGTACTTC. The encoded protein is CASSENVRLSYEQYF.

Many counts were recorded for this clonotype. The V call is TRBV7-9, the J call TRBJ1-3, with D possibly being TRBD1 (5 bases). The germline V gene encodes CDR1 SEHNR and CDR2 FQNEAQ (reference sequence). Trimming left V 0 bases short and J 8 bases short, with 17 bases between. The CDR3 length is 16 residues. CDR3: CASSLARGVDGYTIYF. The CDR3 DNA follows: TGTGCCAGCAGCTTAGCAAGGGGCGTCGATGGGTACACCATATATTTT.

This clonotype has a single count. V is TRBV11-2 and J is TRBJ2-5; the D gene is possibly TRBD2 (6 bases). The CDR3 is 19 amino acids. The V gene's germline CDR1 is SGHAT and CDR2 FQNNGV. V lost 4 bases, J lost 5 bases, and 29 bases lay in between. CDR3 bases: TGTGCCAGCAGCTCGCGACTGGGGAAGTGGAGGGAGCTTTCCGAGACCCAGTACTTC. Amino acid sequence: CASSSRLGKWRELSETQYF. Complete variable domain (other parts from reference TRBV11-2 and TRBJ2-5): EAGVAQSPRYKIIEKRQSVAFWCNPISGHATLYWYQQILGQGPKLLIQFQNNGVVDDSQLPKDRFSAERLKGVDSTLKIQPAKLEDSAVYLCASSSRLGKWRELSETQYFGPGTRLLVL.

This chain links TRBV10-3 with TRBJ1-4, with D hard to call. Looked up from germline, CDR1 is ENHRY and CDR2 is SYGVKD. The CDR3 covers 15 residues. Trimming took off 4 bases at V and 5 bases at J, with 14 bases between the two ends. This CDR3 is CAISASRGVNEKLFF. The CDR3 DNA sequence: TGTGCCATCAGTGCTAGTCGTGGGGTCAATGAAAAACTGTTTTTT.

V usage is TRBV7-9 and J usage is TRBJ2-5; 12 bases are a match to TRBD2. The germline V gene has CDR1 SEHNR and CDR2 FQNEAQ (reference sequence). This CDR3 contains 16 residues. Losses at the gene ends were 5 bases for V and 1 base for J; bases not matched to a gene: 5. CDR3 coding DNA: TGTGCCAGCAGCACGTGGACTAGCGGGGTCCAAGAGACCCAGTACTTC. Amino acid sequence: CASSTWTSGVQETQYF.

This clonotype has ten or more counts. V gene TRBV5-4 combines with J gene TRBJ2-5; TRBD2 agrees at 8 bases. This CDR3 is built from 17 residues. Germline trimming cut 0 bases from V and 4 bases from J; bases unmatched to any gene: 11. In germline, CDR1 is SGHNT, CDR2 YYREEE (reference sequence). CDR3: CASSLGPSAGGGETQYF. Written as DNA, the CDR3 is TGTGCCAGCAGCTTGGGGCCTTCGGCGGGAGGCGGAGAGACCCAGTACTTC. Variable domain in full (rest from reference TRBV5-4 and TRBJ2-5): ETGVTQSPTHLIKTRGQQVTLRCSSQSGHNTVSWYQQALGQGPQFIFQYYREEENGRGNFPPRFSGLQFPNYSSELNVNALELDDSALYLCASSLGPSAGGGETQYFGPGTRLLVL.

This clonotype was counted between two and nine times. The V and J genes are TRBV24-1 and TRBJ2-3, with 12 bases that match TRBD2. Germline lookup yields CDR1 KGHDR and CDR2 SFDVKD. This CDR3 is 15 amino acids long. The V segment lost 9 bases and the J segment 2 bases; nucleotides outside the gene matches: 5. CDR3 sequence reads: CATARLAGDTDTQYF. The DNA of the CDR3 is TGTGCCACCGCCAGACTAGCGGGAGACACAGATACGCAGTATTTT.

This clonotype showed up just a few times. V gene TRBV7-9 combines with J gene TRBJ2-5; D is unclear. This CDR3 has 14 residues. The V and J ends lost 1 base and 0 bases respectively, with 6 bases between them. The germline gives CDR1 SEHNR, CDR2 FQNEAQ (reference sequence). As DNA, the CDR3 is TGTGCCAGCAGCTTAGTACCCGACCAAGAGACCCAGTACTTC. It codes for CASSLVPDQETQYF.

This chain joins TRBV20-1 and TRBJ2-5, with 12 bases that match TRBD2. The length of the CDR3 is 15 residues. The V and J ends lost 5 bases and 6 bases, in that order; junction bases with no gene match: 10. Germline assignment: CDR1 DFQATT and CDR2 SNEGSKA (reference sequence). CDR3 region: CSASPTSGREQTQYF. The CDR3 region has the DNA TGCAGTGCTTCCCCGACTAGCGGGAGAGAACAGACCCAGTACTTC.

The genes are TRBV5-1 and TRBJ1-1, with D tentatively TRBD1 (5 bases). The length of the CDR3 is 13 residues. The germline V gene encodes CDR1 SGHRS and CDR2 YFSETQ. Trimming took off 9 bases at V and 4 bases at J, with 16 bases between the two ends. The CDR3 nucleotides read TGCGCCACCAAACGGGACTTGATCACTGAAGCTTTCTTT. It yields the protein CATKRDLITEAFF.

This clonotype was seen at least ten times. The chain is built from TRBV27 and TRBJ2-2; tentative D call: TRBD1 (5 bases). Looked up from germline, CDR1 is MNHEY and CDR2 is SMNVEV (reference sequence). CDR3 length: 14 residues. Trimming stripped 2 bases from V and 6 bases from J, with 10 bases between. The CDR3 protein is CASSLPWTSGELFF. CDR3 bases: TGTGCCAGCAGTTTACCCTGGACATCCGGGGAGCTGTTTTTT.

There are many counts of this clonotype. This chain uses TRBV6-5 with TRBJ1-6, with D hard to call. The CDR3 has 15 residues. The V gene lost 0 bases and the J gene lost 7 bases, with 10 bases spanning the gap. Germline values: CDR1 MNHEY, CDR2 SVGAGI. The CDR3 protein is CASSYSPRSNSPLHF. In nucleotides, the CDR3 is TGTGCCAGCAGTTACTCGCCACGGAGCAATTCACCCCTCCACTTT.

This clonotype showed up just once. This chain joins TRBV20-1 and TRBJ1-6, with 9 bases that match TRBD1. The CDR3 is 16 amino acids. V was clipped by 2 bases and J by 7 bases; unmatched bases: 9. Germline CDR1 DFQATT, CDR2 SNEGSKA (reference sequence). DNA for the CDR3: TGCAGTGCTAGAAGGAGCGGGACAGGGCCAAATTCACCCCTCCACTTT. It is translated as CSARRSGTGPNSPLHF.

The J gene is TRBJ2-2, the V gene TRBV29-1; D is tentatively TRBD1 or TRBD2 (6 bases each). CDR3 size: 12 residues. Germline lookup yields CDR1 SQVTM and CDR2 ANQGSEA. V was cut by 0 bases and J by 10 bases, with 9 bases left in between. This CDR3 reads CSVEEGGMELFF. In DNA form, the CDR3 reads TGCAGCGTTGAAGAGGGGGGCATGGAGCTGTTTTTT.

The count of this clonotype is one. The J gene is TRBJ1-2, the V gene TRBV6-5; 9 bases fit TRBD1. The CDR3 covers 14 residues. In germline, CDR1 is MNHEY, CDR2 SVGAGI. J lost 6 bases, V lost 6 bases, and 8 bases had no gene match. CDR3 in amino acids: CASRRDRAVHGYTF. The CDR3 DNA reads TGTGCCAGCAGAAGGGACAGGGCCGTCCATGGCTACACCTTC.

The rearrangement joins TRBV10-2 to TRBJ2-5; 10 bases line up with TRBD2. Losses at the gene ends were 2 bases for V and 8 bases for J; bases not matched to a gene: 5. The germline V gene has CDR1 WSHSY and CDR2 SAAADI. The CDR3 loop spans 14 amino acids. The CDR3 nucleotides are TGCGCCAGCAGTGAGACTAGCGGGATCGGTACCCAGTACTTC. It specifies CASSETSGIGTQYF.